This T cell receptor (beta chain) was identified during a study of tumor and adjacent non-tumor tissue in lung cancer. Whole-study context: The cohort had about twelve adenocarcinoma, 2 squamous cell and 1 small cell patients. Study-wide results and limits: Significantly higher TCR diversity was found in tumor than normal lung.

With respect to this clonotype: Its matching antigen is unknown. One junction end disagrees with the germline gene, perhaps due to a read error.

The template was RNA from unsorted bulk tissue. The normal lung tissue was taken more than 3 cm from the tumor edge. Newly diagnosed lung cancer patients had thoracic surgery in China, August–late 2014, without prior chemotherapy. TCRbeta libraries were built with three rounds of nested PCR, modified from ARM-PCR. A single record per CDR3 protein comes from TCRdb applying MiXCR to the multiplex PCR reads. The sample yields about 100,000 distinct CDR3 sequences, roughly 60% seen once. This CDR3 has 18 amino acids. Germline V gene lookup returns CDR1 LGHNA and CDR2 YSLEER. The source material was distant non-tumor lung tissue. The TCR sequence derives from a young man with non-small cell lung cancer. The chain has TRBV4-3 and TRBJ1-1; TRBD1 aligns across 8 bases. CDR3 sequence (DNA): TGCGCCAGCAGCCAAGACCTCCAGGGGGCTAGGAGGGGAGCTGAAGGTTTCTTT. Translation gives CASSQDLQGARRGAEGFF.